This TCR beta chain was recovered during a study of post-analysis software for immune sequencing data. Points from the study as a whole: TRBV5-6, TRBV5-1 and TRBV20-1 were among 4 or 5 TRBV segments more frequent in patients than controls.

V dropped 2 bases and J dropped 6 bases, with 14 bases sitting between them. The CDR3 contains 14 residues. Per germline, CDR1 SGHKS and CDR2 YYEKEE (reference sequence). TCR beta cDNA libraries included unique molecular identifiers. TCRdb itself ran the PCR reads through MiXCR, one entry per CDR3 protein. The sample lists 600,000 to 700,000 distinct CDR3 sequences, 55% to 70% occurring once. This clonotype came up a few times. What it binds is not known. Sequences were obtained from blood. The chain uses TRBV5-5 and TRBJ1-2; D is possibly TRBD1 (6 bases). This TCR derives from a girl aged 2 to 10 with multiple sclerosis. The CDR3 sequence: CASSFREGQDGYTF. The CDR3 region has the DNA TGTGCCAGCAGCTTTAGAGAGGGACAAGATGGCTACACCTTC.